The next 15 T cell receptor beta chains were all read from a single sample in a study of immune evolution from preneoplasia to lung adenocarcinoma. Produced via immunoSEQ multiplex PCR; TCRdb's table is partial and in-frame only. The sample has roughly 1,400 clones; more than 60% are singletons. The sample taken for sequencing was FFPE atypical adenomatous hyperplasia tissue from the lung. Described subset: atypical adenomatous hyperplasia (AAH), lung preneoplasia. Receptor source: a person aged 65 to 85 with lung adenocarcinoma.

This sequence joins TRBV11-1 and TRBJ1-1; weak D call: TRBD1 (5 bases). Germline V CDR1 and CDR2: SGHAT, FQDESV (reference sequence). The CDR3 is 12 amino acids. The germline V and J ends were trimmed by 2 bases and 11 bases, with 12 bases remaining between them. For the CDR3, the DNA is TGTGCCAGCAGCTTATCAGGGAAGCGGGCTTTCTTT. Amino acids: CASSLSGKRAFF.

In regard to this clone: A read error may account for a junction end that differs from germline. CDR3 in DNA: TGTGCCAGCAGTTTGAACAGGGGACGAATAATGTACTTC. It translates to CASSLNRGRIMYF. The chain joins TRBV6-1 to TRBJ1-2; 7 nucleotides match TRBD1. CDR3 length equals 13 residues. Germline V gene lookup returns CDR1 MNHNS and CDR2 SASEGT.

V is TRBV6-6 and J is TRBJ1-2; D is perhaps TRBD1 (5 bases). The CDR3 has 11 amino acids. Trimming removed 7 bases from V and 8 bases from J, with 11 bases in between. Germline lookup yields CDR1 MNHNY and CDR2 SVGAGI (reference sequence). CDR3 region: CASTGLGGYTF. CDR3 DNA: TGTGCCAGCACGGGACTCGGCGGCTACACCTTC.

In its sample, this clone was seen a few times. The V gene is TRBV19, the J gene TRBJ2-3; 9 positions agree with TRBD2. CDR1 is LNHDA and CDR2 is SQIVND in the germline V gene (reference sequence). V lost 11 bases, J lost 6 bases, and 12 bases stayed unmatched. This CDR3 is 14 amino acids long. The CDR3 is CAPNDGLAKDTQYF. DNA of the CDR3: TGTGCCCCCAACGATGGACTAGCGAAGGATACGCAGTATTTT.

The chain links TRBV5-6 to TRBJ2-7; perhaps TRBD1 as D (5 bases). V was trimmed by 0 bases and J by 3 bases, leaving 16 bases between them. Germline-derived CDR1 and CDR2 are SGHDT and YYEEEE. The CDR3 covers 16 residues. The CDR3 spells CASSLERIQGLYEQYF. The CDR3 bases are TGTGCCAGCAGCTTGGAGAGGATCCAGGGTCTCTACGAGCAGTACTTC.

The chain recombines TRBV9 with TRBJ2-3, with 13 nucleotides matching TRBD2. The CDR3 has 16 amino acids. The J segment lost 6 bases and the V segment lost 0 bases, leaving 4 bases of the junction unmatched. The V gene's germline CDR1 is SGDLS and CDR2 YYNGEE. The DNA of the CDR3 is TGTGCCAGCAGCGTAGAACTAGCGGGAGGGAAGGATACGCAGTATTTT. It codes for CASSVELAGGKDTQYF.

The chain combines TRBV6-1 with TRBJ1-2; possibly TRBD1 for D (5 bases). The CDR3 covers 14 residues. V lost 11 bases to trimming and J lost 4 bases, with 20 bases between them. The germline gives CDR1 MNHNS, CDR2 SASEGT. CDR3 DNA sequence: TGTGCCGCCCTTGGGATGAGGGGTACCTATGGCTACACCTTC. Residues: CAALGMRGTYGYTF.

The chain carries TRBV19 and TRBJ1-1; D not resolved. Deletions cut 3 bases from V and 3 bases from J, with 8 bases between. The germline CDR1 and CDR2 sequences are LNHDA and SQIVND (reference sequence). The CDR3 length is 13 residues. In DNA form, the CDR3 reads TGTGCCAGTAGTATTGCAGGCCACACTGAAGCTTTCTTT. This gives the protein CASSIAGHTEAFF.

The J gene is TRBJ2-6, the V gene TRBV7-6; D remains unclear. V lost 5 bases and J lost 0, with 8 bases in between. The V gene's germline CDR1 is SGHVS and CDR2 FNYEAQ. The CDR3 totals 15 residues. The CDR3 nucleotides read TGTGCCAGCAGCCACATTTTCTCTGGGGCCAACGTCCTGACTTTC. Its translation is CASSHIFSGANVLTF.

This chain's CDR3 is CASSDLAGVETQYF. CDR3 nucleotides: TGCGCCAGCAGTGACCTAGCGGGAGTTGAGACCCAGTACTTC. The chain uses TRBV10-1 and TRBJ2-5, with 10 nucleotides matching TRBD2. The ends lost 3 bases at V and 5 bases at J; junction bases unmatched: 3. CDR3 length equals 14 residues. Germline lookup yields CDR1 WNHNN and CDR2 SYGVQD (reference sequence).

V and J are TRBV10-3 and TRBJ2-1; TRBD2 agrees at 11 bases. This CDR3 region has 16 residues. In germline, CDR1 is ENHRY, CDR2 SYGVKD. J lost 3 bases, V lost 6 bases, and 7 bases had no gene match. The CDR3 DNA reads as TGTGCCATCAGCCCCTTAGCGGGAGGGTTCTACAATGAGCAGTTCTTC. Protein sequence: CAISPLAGGFYNEQFF.

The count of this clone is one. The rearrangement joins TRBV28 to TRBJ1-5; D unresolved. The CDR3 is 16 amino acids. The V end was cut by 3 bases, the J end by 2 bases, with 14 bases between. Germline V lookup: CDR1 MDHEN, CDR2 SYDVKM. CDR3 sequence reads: CASSFLSGSGNQPQHF. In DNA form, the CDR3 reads TGTGCCAGCAGTTTTTTGTCCGGGAGCGGCAATCAGCCCCAGCATTTT.

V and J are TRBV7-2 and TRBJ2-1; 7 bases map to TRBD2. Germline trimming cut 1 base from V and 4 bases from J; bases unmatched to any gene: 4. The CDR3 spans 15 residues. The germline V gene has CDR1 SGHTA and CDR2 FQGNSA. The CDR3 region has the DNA TGTGCCAGCAGCTTAGGGTCGGGAGGATACAATGAGCAGTTCTTC. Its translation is CASSLGSGGYNEQFF.

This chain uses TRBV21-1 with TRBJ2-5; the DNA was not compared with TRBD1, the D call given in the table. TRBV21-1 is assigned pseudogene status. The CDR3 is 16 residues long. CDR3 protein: CASSKGEGQGQETQYF. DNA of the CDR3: TGTGCCAGCAGCAAAGGGGAGGGACAGGGACAAGAGACCCAGTACTTC.

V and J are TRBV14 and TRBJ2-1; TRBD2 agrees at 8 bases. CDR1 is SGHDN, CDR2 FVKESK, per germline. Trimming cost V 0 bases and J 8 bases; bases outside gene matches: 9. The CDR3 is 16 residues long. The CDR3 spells CASSQESFGRAHEQFF. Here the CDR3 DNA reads TGTGCCAGCAGCCAAGAAAGCTTCGGGAGGGCCCATGAGCAGTTCTTC.